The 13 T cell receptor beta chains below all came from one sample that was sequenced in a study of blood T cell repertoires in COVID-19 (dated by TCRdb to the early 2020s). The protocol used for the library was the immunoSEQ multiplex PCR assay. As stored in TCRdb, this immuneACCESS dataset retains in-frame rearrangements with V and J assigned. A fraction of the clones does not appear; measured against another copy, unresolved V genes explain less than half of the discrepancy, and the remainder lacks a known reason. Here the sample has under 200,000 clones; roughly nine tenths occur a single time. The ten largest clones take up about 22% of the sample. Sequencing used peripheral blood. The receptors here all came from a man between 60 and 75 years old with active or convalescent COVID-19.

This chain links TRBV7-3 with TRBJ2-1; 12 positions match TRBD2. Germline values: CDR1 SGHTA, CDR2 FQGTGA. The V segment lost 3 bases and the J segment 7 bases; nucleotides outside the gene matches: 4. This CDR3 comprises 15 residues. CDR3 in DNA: TGTGCCAGCAGCTTGGAACTAGCGGGGGGTAATGAGCAGTTCTTC. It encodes CASSLELAGGNEQFF.

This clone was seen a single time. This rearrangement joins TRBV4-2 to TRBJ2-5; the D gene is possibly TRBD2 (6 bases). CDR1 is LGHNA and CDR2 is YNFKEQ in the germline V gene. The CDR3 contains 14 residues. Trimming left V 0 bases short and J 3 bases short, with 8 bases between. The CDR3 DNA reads TGTGCCAGCAGCCAAGAGGGCGGGGAAGAGACCCAGTACTTC. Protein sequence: CASSQEGGEETQYF.

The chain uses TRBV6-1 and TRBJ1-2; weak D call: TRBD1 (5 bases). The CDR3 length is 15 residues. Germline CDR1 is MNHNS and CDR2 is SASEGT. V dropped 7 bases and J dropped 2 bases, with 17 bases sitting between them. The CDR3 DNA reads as TGTGCCAGCAAAGCCCGGGGGGAGGGGAACTATGGCTACACCTTC. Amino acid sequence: CASKARGEGNYGYTF.

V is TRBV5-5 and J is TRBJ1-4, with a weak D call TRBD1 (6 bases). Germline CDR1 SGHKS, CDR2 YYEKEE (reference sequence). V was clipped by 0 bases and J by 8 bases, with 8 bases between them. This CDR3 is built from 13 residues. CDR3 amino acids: CASSLVGTEKLFF. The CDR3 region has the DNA TGTGCCAGCAGCTTGGTAGGGACAGAAAAACTGTTTTTT.

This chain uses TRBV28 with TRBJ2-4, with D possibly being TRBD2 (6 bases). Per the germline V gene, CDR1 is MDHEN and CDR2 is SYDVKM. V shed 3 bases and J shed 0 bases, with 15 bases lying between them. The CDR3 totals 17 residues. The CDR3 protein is CASSLRWRDLAKNIQYF. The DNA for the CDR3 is TGTGCCAGCAGTTTGCGGTGGAGGGACCTAGCCAAAAACATTCAGTACTTC.

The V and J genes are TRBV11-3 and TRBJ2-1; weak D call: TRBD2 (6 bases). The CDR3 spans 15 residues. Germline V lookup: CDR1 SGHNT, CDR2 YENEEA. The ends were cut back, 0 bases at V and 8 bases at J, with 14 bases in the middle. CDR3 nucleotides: TGTGCCAGCAGCTTAGAGGGGTCCGGGAGCGATGAGCAGTTCTTC. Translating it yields CASSLEGSGSDEQFF.

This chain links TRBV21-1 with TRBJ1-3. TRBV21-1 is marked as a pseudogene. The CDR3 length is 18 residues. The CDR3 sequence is CASSQAKGGAPSGNTIYF. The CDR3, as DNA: TGTGCCAGCAGCCAAGCGAAAGGGGGGGCCCCCTCTGGAAACACCATATATTTT.

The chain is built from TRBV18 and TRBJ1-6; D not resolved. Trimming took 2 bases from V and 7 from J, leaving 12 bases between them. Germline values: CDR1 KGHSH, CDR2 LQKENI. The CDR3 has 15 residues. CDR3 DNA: TGTGCCAGCTCACCAAATGAGGGATCAAATTCACCCCTCCACTTT. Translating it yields CASSPNEGSNSPLHF.

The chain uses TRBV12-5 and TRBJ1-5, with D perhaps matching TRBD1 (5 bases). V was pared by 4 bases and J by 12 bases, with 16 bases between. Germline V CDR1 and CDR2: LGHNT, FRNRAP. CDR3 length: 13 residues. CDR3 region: CASGYPEAGDQHF. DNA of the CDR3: TGTGCTAGTGGTTATCCTGAGGCGGGGGACCAGCATTTT. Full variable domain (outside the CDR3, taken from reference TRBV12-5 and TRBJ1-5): DARVTQTPRHKVTEMGQEVTMRCQPILGHNTVFWYRQTMMQGLELLAYFRNRAPLDDSGMPKDRFSAEMPDATLATLKIQPSEPRDSAVYFCASGYPEAGDQHFGDGTRLSIL.

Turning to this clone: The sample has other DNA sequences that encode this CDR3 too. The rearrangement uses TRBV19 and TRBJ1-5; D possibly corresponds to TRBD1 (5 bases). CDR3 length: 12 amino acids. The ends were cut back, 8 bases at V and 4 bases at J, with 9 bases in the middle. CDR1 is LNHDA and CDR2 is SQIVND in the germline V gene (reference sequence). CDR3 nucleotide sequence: TGTGCCAGTTCCCAGGGAAATCAGCCCCAGCATTTT. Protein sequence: CASSQGNQPQHF. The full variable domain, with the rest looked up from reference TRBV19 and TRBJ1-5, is DGGITQSPKYLFRKEGQNVTLSCEQNLNHDAMYWYRQDPGQGLRLIYYSQIVNDFQKGDIAEGYSVSREKKESFPLTVTSAQKNPTAFYLCASSQGNQPQHFGDGTRLSIL.

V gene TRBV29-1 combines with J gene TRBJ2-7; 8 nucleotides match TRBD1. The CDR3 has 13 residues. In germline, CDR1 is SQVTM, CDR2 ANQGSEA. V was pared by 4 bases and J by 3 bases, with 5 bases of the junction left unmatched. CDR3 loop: CSVATGAVYEQYF. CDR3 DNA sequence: TGCAGCGTTGCGACAGGGGCGGTCTACGAGCAGTACTTC.

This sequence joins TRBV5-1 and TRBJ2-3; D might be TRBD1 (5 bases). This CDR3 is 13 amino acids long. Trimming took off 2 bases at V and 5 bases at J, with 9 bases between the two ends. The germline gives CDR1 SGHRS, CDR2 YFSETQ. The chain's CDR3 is CASSFQGVDTQYF. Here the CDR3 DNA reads TGCGCCAGCAGCTTCCAGGGCGTAGATACGCAGTATTTT.

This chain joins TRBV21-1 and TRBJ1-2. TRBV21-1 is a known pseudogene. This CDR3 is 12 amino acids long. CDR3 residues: CASSRVSTAHTF. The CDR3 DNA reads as TGTGCCAGCAGCCGGGTCTCAACTGCCCACACCTTC.